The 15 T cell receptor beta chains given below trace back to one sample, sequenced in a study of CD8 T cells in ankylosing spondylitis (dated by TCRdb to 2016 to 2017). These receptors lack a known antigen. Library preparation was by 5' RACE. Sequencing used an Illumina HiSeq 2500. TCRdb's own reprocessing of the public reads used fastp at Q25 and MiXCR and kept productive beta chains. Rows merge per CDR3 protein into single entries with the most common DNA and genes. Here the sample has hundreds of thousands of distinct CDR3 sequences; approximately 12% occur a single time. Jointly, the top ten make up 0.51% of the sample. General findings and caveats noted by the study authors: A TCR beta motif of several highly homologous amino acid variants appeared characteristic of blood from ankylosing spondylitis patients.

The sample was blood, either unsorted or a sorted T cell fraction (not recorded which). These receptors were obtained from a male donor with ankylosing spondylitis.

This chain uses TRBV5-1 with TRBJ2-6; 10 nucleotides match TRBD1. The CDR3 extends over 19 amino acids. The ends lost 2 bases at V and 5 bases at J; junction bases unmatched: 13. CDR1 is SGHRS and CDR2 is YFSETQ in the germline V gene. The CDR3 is CASSFTLGTGVGWANVLTF. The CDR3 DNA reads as TGCGCCAGCAGCTTCACTTTGGGGACAGGGGTCGGTTGGGCCAACGTCCTGACTTTC.

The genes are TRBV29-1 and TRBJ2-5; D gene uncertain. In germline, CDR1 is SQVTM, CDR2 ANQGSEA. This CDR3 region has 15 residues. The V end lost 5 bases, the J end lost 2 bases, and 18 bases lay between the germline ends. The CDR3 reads CSVSPGRVLQETQYF. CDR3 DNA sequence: TGCAGCGTTTCCCCTGGACGGGTCCTACAAGAGACCCAGTACTTC. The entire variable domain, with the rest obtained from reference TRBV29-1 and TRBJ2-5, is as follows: SAVISQKPSRDICQRGTSLTIQCQVDSQVTMMFWYRQQPGQSLTLIATANQGSEATYESGFVIDKFPISRPNLTFSTLTVSNMSPEDSSIYLCSVSPGRVLQETQYFGPGTRLLVL.

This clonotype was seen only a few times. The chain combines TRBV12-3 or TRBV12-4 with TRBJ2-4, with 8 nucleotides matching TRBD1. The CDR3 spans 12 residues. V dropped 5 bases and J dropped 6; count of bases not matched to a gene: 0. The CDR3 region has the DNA TGTGCCAGCAGTGGGACAGGAAACATTCAGTACTTC. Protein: CASSGTGNIQYF.

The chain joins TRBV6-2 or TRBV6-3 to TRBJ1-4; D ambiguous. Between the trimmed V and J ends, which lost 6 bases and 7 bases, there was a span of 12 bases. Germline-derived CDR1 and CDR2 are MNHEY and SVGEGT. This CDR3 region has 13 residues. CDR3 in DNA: TGTGCCAGCAGAGACATTTACAGTGAAAAACTGTTTTTT. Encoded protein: CASRDIYSEKLFF.

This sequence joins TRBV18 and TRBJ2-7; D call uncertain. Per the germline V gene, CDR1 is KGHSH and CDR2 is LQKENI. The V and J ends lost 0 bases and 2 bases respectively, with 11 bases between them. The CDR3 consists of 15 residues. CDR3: CASSPPSSRTYEQYF. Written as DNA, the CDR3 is TGTGCCAGCTCACCACCATCCTCCCGTACCTACGAGCAGTACTTC.

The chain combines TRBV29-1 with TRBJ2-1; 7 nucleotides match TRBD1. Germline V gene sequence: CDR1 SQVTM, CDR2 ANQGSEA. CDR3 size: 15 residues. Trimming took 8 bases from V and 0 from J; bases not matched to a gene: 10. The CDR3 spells CSIPPRDSSYNEQFF. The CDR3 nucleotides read TGCAGCATCCCTCCCCGGGACAGCTCCTACAATGAGCAGTTCTTC.

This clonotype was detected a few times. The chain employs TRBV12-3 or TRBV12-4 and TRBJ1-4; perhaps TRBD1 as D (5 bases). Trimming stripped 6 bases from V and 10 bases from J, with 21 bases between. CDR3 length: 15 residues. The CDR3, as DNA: TGTGCCAGCAGCTTCCTAGGCGTCAGGGAAGGAAAACTGTTTTTT. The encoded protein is CASSFLGVREGKLFF.

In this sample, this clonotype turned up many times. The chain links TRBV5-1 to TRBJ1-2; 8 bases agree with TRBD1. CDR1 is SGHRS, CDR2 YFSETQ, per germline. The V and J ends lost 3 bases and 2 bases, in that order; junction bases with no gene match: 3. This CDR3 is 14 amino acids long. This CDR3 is CASSSGGWNYGYTF. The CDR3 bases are TGCGCCAGCAGCTCAGGGGGCTGGAACTATGGCTACACCTTC.

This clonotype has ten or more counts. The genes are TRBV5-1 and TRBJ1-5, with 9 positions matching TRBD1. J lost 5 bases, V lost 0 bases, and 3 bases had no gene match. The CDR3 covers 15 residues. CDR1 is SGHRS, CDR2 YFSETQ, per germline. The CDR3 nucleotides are TGCGCCAGCAGCTTGGGGGACAGGGTCGATCAGCCCCAGCATTTT. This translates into CASSLGDRVDQPQHF.

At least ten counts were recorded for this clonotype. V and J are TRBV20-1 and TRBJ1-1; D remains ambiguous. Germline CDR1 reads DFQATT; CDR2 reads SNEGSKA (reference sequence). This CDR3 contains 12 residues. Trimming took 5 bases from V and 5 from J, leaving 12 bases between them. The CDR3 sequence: CSAAGPTTEAFF. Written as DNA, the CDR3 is TGCAGTGCTGCCGGACCGACAACTGAAGCTTTCTTT.

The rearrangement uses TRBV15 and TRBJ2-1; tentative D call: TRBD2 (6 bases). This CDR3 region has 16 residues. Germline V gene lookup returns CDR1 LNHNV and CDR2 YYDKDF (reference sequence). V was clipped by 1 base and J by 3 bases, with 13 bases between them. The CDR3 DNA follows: TGTGCCACCAGCAGAGGAGGAGGGGAGATCTACAATGAGCAGTTCTTC. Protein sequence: CATSRGGGEIYNEQFF.

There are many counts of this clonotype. CDR3 residues: CASSQDPGMGYEAFF. DNA for the CDR3: TGCGCCAGCAGCCAAGATCCCGGGATGGGGTATGAAGCTTTCTTT. The chain carries TRBV4-3 and TRBJ1-1; D not resolved. This CDR3 spans 15 amino acids. V was trimmed by 0 bases and J by 7 bases, leaving 15 bases between them. Germline V lookup: CDR1 LGHNA, CDR2 YSLEER.

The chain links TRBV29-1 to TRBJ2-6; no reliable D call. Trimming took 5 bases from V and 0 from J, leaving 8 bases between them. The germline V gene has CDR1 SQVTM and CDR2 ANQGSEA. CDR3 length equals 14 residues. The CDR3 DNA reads TGCAGCGTTAAACTGGACTCTGGGGCCAACGTCCTGACTTTC. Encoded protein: CSVKLDSGANVLTF.

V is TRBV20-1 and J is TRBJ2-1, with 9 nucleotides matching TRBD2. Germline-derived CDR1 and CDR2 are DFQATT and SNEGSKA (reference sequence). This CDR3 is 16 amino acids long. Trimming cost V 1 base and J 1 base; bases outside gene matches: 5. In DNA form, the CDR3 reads TGCAGTGCTAGAGTTAGCGGGGGCGCTTCCTACAATGAGCAGTTCTTC. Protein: CSARVSGGASYNEQFF.

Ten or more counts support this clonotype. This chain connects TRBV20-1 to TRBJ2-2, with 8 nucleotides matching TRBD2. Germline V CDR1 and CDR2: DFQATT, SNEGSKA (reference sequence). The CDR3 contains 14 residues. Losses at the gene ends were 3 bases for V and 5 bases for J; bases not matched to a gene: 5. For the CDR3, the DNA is TGCAGTGCTAGTACCGGGAGGGGGACCGGGGAGCTGTTTTTT. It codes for CSASTGRGTGELFF.